The 13 T cell receptor beta chains below come from one sample, sequenced in a study of identical twins. TCRdb used MiXCR to reprocess the 5' RACE reads, holding one entry per CDR3 protein. The sample carries roughly 690,000 distinct CDR3 sequences, approximately 21% recorded once. These same records also appear under a second study, on T cells expressing NK-cell markers.

Specimen: PBMCs. The source is a woman between 18 and 29 years old in good health.

The J gene is TRBJ2-7, the V gene TRBV2; possibly TRBD2 for D (5 bases). The CDR3 length is 15 residues. Per germline, CDR1 SNHLY and CDR2 FYNNEI. V lost 4 bases and J lost 0, with 13 bases in between. The CDR3 is CASSGTRRSSYEQYF. Here the CDR3 DNA reads TGTGCCAGCAGTGGGACTCGCCGTAGCTCCTACGAGCAGTACTTC.

The chain recombines TRBV10-3 with TRBJ2-3; TRBD2 aligns across 10 bases. The CDR3 runs 16 residues. Germline CDR1 ENHRY, CDR2 SYGVKD. After removal of 3 bases from V and 4 bases from J, the junction contained 7 bases not matched to a gene. This chain's CDR3 is CAISDFTSGEADTQYF. The CDR3 DNA sequence: TGTGCCATCAGTGACTTTACTAGCGGGGAAGCAGATACGCAGTATTTT.

This clonotype occurred many times. The chain links TRBV29-1 to TRBJ2-1, with unresolved D. The CDR3 is made up of 11 amino acids. V dropped 6 bases and J dropped 6 bases, with 9 bases sitting between them. CDR1 is SQVTM and CDR2 is ANQGSEA in the germline V gene. In DNA form, the CDR3 reads TGCAGCGTATCCAGTCCCAATGAGCAGTTCTTC. Translating gives CSVSSPNEQFF.

There are a few counts of this clonotype. The chain employs TRBV12-3 or TRBV12-4 and TRBJ1-1; D is possibly TRBD1 (6 bases). Trimming took off 5 bases at V and 6 bases at J, with 13 bases between the two ends. The CDR3 runs 13 residues. CDR3 region: CASSIPTGPEAFF. The DNA of the CDR3 is TGTGCCAGCAGTATCCCGACAGGTCCTGAAGCTTTCTTT.

This clonotype was picked up a small number of times. The chain has TRBV27 and TRBJ1-5; 10 nucleotides align to TRBD1. CDR3 length: 14 amino acids. V was clipped by 5 bases and J by 7 bases; unmatched bases: 5. Looked up from germline, CDR1 is MNHEY and CDR2 is SMNVEV (reference sequence). CDR3 residues: CASSRQGATQPQHF. In nucleotides, the CDR3 is TGTGCCAGCAGTAGACAGGGGGCGACACAGCCCCAGCATTTT.

The rearrangement uses TRBV6-2 or TRBV6-3 and TRBJ1-1; no reliable D call. CDR1 and CDR2 from the germline V gene are MNHEY and SVGEGT. This CDR3 region has 16 residues. The V gene lost 2 bases and the J gene lost 1 base, with 14 bases spanning the gap. CDR3 protein: CASSYRGRGKNTEAFF. For the CDR3, the DNA is TGTGCCAGCAGTTACCGGGGTCGGGGTAAGAACACTGAAGCTTTCTTT.

The chain recombines TRBV20-1 with TRBJ1-2, with TRBD1 matching 7 bases. This CDR3 region has 13 residues. The germline gives CDR1 DFQATT, CDR2 SNEGSKA (reference sequence). The CDR3 sequence is CSSAAGGGGGYTF. The CDR3, as DNA: TGCAGCTCCGCCGCGGGAGGGGGCGGGGGCTACACCTTC.

This chain uses TRBV2 with TRBJ2-1, with TRBD1 matching over 12 bases. The CDR3 is 14 amino acids. The ends lost 6 bases at V and 10 bases at J; junction bases unmatched: 7. Germline assignment: CDR1 SNHLY and CDR2 FYNNEI. The CDR3 loop is CASRGTGGHREQFF. For the CDR3, the DNA is TGTGCCAGCAGAGGGACAGGGGGCCATAGGGAGCAGTTCTTC.

This chain uses TRBV5-1 with TRBJ2-6; maybe TRBD1 (6 bases). From germline, CDR1 is SGHRS and CDR2 YFSETQ. V was shortened by 4 bases and J by 0 bases, with 14 bases between the two germline ends. The CDR3 has 17 amino acids. This CDR3 is CASSARTAASGANVLTF. CDR3 nucleotides: TGCGCCAGCAGCGCTAGGACAGCCGCCTCTGGGGCCAACGTCCTGACTTTC.

This clonotype was found a few times. This sequence joins TRBV12-5 and TRBJ2-1, with D perhaps TRBD1 (6 bases). The germline gives CDR1 LGHNT, CDR2 FRNRAP. V was pared by 6 bases and J by 0 bases, with 15 bases between. The CDR3 has 16 amino acids. The CDR3 loop is CASGATGALSYNEQFF. The CDR3 DNA reads as TGTGCTAGTGGAGCGACAGGAGCTCTCTCCTACAATGAGCAGTTCTTC.

This clonotype has more than one count but fewer than ten. The genes are TRBV3-1 and TRBJ1-1, with 7 bases lining up with TRBD1. The CDR3 totals 14 residues. Trimming at V came to 4 bases and at J to 5 bases, leaving 7 bases not matched to a gene. Germline loops: CDR1 LGHDT, CDR2 YNNKEL (reference sequence). CDR3 loop: CASSPGGGWTEAFF. The CDR3 bases are TGTGCCAGCAGCCCTGGAGGGGGCTGGACTGAAGCTTTCTTT.

This clonotype occurred many times. V is TRBV29-1 and J is TRBJ2-7; D not certain. V was trimmed by 1 base and J by 2 bases, leaving 6 bases between them. The CDR3 is 12 residues long. Germline V gene lookup returns CDR1 SQVTM and CDR2 ANQGSEA. The chain's CDR3 is CSVEGPAYEQYF. Written as DNA, the CDR3 is TGCAGCGTTGAAGGGCCAGCCTACGAGCAGTACTTC.

The CDR3 coding sequence is TGTGCCAGCAGCTTGGATCGTAGGGGGAGGCTCCAATTCTTC. Protein: CASSLDRRGRLQFF. The chain combines TRBV5-6 with TRBJ2-1; D possibly uses TRBD1 or TRBD2 (6 bases each). CDR3 length: 14 residues. Germline V gene sequence: CDR1 SGHDT, CDR2 YYEEEE. V lost 0 bases and J lost 16, with 20 bases in between.